These 17 T cell receptor beta chains share one sample of origin, sequenced in a study of blood T cell repertoires in COVID-19. Repertoires were generated with immunoSEQ multiplex PCR, while TCRdb's copy carries only in-frame clones and drops some. Counted here are roughly 14,000 clones, about 92% occurring once; the ten biggest clones make up 6% to 9%. Sequencing was done on a sample of peripheral blood. The source is a human donor with active COVID-19. The donor label of this sample is uncertain.

V usage is TRBV9 and J usage is TRBJ1-3, with a possible D match to TRBD1 (5 bases). Germline V gene lookup returns CDR1 SGDLS and CDR2 YYNGEE. The CDR3 totals 15 residues. Trimming removed 1 base from V and 2 bases from J, with 10 bases in between. CDR3 sequence (DNA): TGTGCCAGCAGCGTACAGGGTGTAACTGGAAACACCATATATTTT. This codes for CASSVQGVTGNTIYF.

V and J are TRBV24-1 and TRBJ2-1; weak D call: TRBD2 (7 bases). The CDR3 has 14 amino acids. Trimming pared 6 bases from V and 5 bases from J, leaving 13 bases between. Germline lookup yields CDR1 KGHDR and CDR2 SFDVKD. CDR3 amino acids: CATSLQGGDNEQFF. In DNA form, the CDR3 reads TGTGCCACCAGTCTACAGGGAGGGGACAATGAGCAGTTCTTC.

This clone was observed a few times. V gene TRBV19 combines with J gene TRBJ1-5, with 8 bases lining up with TRBD1. Losses at the gene ends were 3 bases for V and 2 bases for J; bases not matched to a gene: 6. CDR3 length: 16 amino acids. The germline V gene encodes CDR1 LNHDA and CDR2 SQIVND (reference sequence). The CDR3, as DNA: TGTGCCAGTAGTATCCGAGTGACAGGGGGCAATCAGCCCCAGCATTTT. Translation: CASSIRVTGGNQPQHF.

The chain links TRBV6-6 to TRBJ2-7; D might be TRBD1 (5 bases). Trimming took 2 bases from V and 3 from J, leaving 11 bases between them. Germline V lookup: CDR1 MNHNY, CDR2 SVGAGI (reference sequence). There are 14 residues in the CDR3. CDR3 loop: CASSYVQGLYEQYF. CDR3 in DNA: TGTGCCAGCAGTTACGTCCAGGGTCTCTACGAGCAGTACTTC.

The chain recombines TRBV7-9 with TRBJ2-1, with 9 nucleotides matching TRBD2. With 2 bases clipped from V and 1 base from J, the junction kept 12 bases outside the gene matches. The germline V gene encodes CDR1 SEHNR and CDR2 FQNEAQ (reference sequence). This CDR3 spans 19 amino acids. The CDR3 reads CASSLRGLAGQNSYNEQFF. The CDR3 nucleotides read TGTGCCAGCAGCTTAAGGGGGCTAGCGGGGCAAAATTCCTACAATGAGCAGTTCTTC.

The V call is TRBV29-1, the J call TRBJ2-1; 10 nucleotides match TRBD1. V dropped 5 bases and J dropped 6; count of bases not matched to a gene: 7. CDR3 length: 14 residues. The germline CDR1 and CDR2 sequences are SQVTM and ANQGSEA. The CDR3 is CSVPRDRGLNEQFF. CDR3 bases: TGCAGCGTTCCCCGGGACAGGGGTCTCAATGAGCAGTTCTTC.

The chain couples TRBV5-4 to TRBJ2-1; 8 nucleotides match TRBD1. Germline loops: CDR1 SGHNT, CDR2 YYREEE (reference sequence). This CDR3 spans 15 amino acids. V trimming: 2 bases; J trimming: 2 bases; junction bases outside the gene matches: 3. The CDR3, as DNA: TGTGCCAGCAGCTTCGACAGGGGAACCTACAATGAGCAGTTCTTC. Amino acids: CASSFDRGTYNEQFF.

The chain carries TRBV6-5 and TRBJ2-7; 7 bases fit TRBD2. The germline V gene has CDR1 MNHEY and CDR2 SVGAGI. V lost 6 bases to trimming and J lost 6 bases; unmatched junction nucleotides: 8. This CDR3 spans 13 amino acids. The CDR3 DNA sequence: TGTGCCAGCAGACCCGCGGGGAGGGGCGAGCAGTACTTC. Residues: CASRPAGRGEQYF.

This clone was detected once. The chain joins TRBV6-6 to TRBJ1-1; 12 bases fit TRBD1. Germline trimming cut 4 bases from V and 5 bases from J; bases unmatched to any gene: 5. Looked up from germline, CDR1 is MNHNY and CDR2 is SVGAGI (reference sequence). The CDR3 has 15 residues. CDR3 in DNA: TGTGCCAGCAGTTCCCGGGACAGGGGGCCAACTGAAGCTTTCTTT. Protein sequence: CASSSRDRGPTEAFF.

The rearrangement joins TRBV19 to TRBJ1-1, with D hard to call. Germline assignment: CDR1 LNHDA and CDR2 SQIVND (reference sequence). The CDR3 is 12 residues long. Between the trimmed V and J ends, which lost 6 bases and 5 bases, there was a span of 10 bases. The CDR3 DNA reads as TGTGCCAGTAGGAACGGACTAACTGAAGCTTTCTTT. The encoded protein is CASRNGLTEAFF. The full variable domain, rest sourced from reference TRBV19 and TRBJ1-1, is DGGITQSPKYLFRKEGQNVTLSCEQNLNHDAMYWYRQDPGQGLRLIYYSQIVNDFQKGDIAEGYSVSREKKESFPLTVTSAQKNPTAFYLCASRNGLTEAFFGQGTRLTVV.

This chain uses TRBV5-6 with TRBJ2-5; 14 nucleotides agree with TRBD2. The CDR3 spans 18 residues. V was clipped by 3 bases and J by 0 bases; unmatched bases: 7. Germline CDR1 is SGHDT and CDR2 is YYEEEE. The CDR3: CASSYRTSGRSYQETQYF. The CDR3 DNA reads TGTGCCAGCAGCTACCGGACTAGCGGGAGGTCGTACCAAGAGACCCAGTACTTC.

V is TRBV3-1 (or the pseudogene TRBV3-2) and J is TRBJ2-5; tentative D call: TRBD1 (5 bases). Germline CDR1 reads LGHDT; CDR2 reads YNNKEL (reference sequence). The CDR3 spans 17 residues. Trimming took 1 base from V and 1 from J, leaving 16 bases between them. Here the CDR3 reads CASSQAVTVPSQETQYF. CDR3 nucleotides: TGTGCCAGCAGCCAAGCGGTGACAGTCCCAAGCCAAGAGACCCAGTACTTC.

The chain carries TRBV11-2 and TRBJ2-2, with TRBD2 matching over 8 bases. From germline, CDR1 is SGHAT and CDR2 FQNNGV. The V and J ends lost 5 bases and 8 bases, in that order; junction bases with no gene match: 7. The CDR3 spans 14 residues. The CDR3 is CASSRREERGELFF. The DNA of the CDR3 is TGTGCCAGCAGCAGGCGGGAGGAGAGGGGGGAGCTGTTTTTT.

V and J are TRBV5-1 and TRBJ2-5; D possibly corresponds to TRBD1 (5 bases). From germline, CDR1 is SGHRS and CDR2 YFSETQ. V dropped 0 bases and J dropped 5 bases, with 11 bases sitting between them. CDR3 length equals 14 residues. CDR3 sequence (DNA): TGCGCCAGCAGCTTGGCAGGGCTGAGTGAGACCCAGTACTTC. Residues: CASSLAGLSETQYF.

This chain joins TRBV7-9 and TRBJ2-3, with a tentative D call TRBD2 (8 bases). The CDR3 contains 15 residues. The germline V and J ends were trimmed by 5 bases and 2 bases, with 14 bases remaining between them. CDR1 and CDR2 (germline): SEHNR, FQNEAQ (reference sequence). The DNA of the CDR3 is TGTGCCAGCAGCCGGGAGGGGGCTTCCACAGATACGCAGTATTTT. Amino acid sequence: CASSREGASTDTQYF. The full variable domain, rest sourced from reference TRBV7-9 and TRBJ2-3, is DTGVSQNPRHKITKRGQNVTFRCDPISEHNRLYWYRQTLGQGPEFLTYFQNEAQLEKSRLLSDRFSAERPKGSFSTLEIQRTEQGDSAMYLCASSREGASTDTQYFGPGTRLTVL.

The gene calls are TRBV7-2 and TRBJ2-1; possible D gene TRBD1, 5 bases. Per germline, CDR1 SGHTA and CDR2 FQGNSA. The CDR3 has 16 amino acids. V was clipped by 1 base and J by 9 bases, with 19 bases between them. CDR3 sequence (DNA): TGTGCCAGCAGCTTAGTTGTCGATTCGTGGGGCGCTGAGCAGTTCTTC. Amino acid sequence: CASSLVVDSWGAEQFF.

The chain employs TRBV5-1 and TRBJ1-4, with D hard to call. The V gene lost 0 bases and the J gene lost 0 bases, with 24 bases spanning the gap. Germline V gives CDR1 SGHRS, CDR2 YFSETQ. The CDR3 extends over 21 amino acids. CDR3 in DNA: TGCGCCAGCAGCTTGGCCCCCCCCGGGAAAACAATACTTACAACTAATGAAAAACTGTTTTTT. Translated, it gives CASSLAPPGKTILTTNEKLFF. Filled out from reference TRBV5-1 and TRBJ1-4, the complete variable domain reads KAGVTQTPRYLIKTRGQQVTLSCSPISGHRSVSWYQQTPGQGLQFLFEYFSETQRNKGNFPGRFSGRQFSNSRSEMNVSTLELGDSALYLCASSLAPPGKTILTTNEKLFFGSGTQLSVL.